The 30 T cell receptor beta chains reported below all come from one sample, sequenced in a study of shared clonotypes between healthy human individuals. Sequenced by immunoSEQ multiplex PCR; TCRdb stores in-frame clones only, minus some. The table shows roughly 2,500,000 clones, with more than 85% occurring only once. The sequenced sample was naive CD4+ T cells from PBMCs. Subset reported: CD45RA+ positively selected. These receptors were obtained from a man aged 18 to 30 in good health. Some clones in this sample may be carry-over from other donors' samples.

This chain joins TRBV9 and TRBJ2-5; TRBD1 matches at 10 bases. Germline V gene lookup returns CDR1 SGDLS and CDR2 YYNGEE. V shed 2 bases and J 5 bases; nucleotides not matched to a gene: 9. The CDR3 is 16 amino acids. Here the CDR3 reads CASSVSGTGVAETQYF. The CDR3 coding sequence is TGTGCCAGCAGCGTTTCCGGGACAGGGGTTGCCGAGACCCAGTACTTC.

This clone was found once. This chain joins TRBV9 and TRBJ1-2; possible D gene TRBD1, 6 bases. Germline CDR1 reads SGDLS; CDR2 reads YYNGEE. This CDR3 is built from 14 residues. Trimming left V 0 bases short and J 4 bases short, with 10 bases between. The DNA of the CDR3 is TGTGCCAGCAGCGTAGCGGACAGCTTCTATGGCTACACCTTC. Protein product: CASSVADSFYGYTF.

This chain joins TRBV6-1 and TRBJ2-5, with 7 positions matching TRBD1. Trimming removed 6 bases from V and 3 bases from J; junction bases left unmatched: 4. The CDR3 runs to 13 residues. Per germline, CDR1 MNHNS and CDR2 SASEGT. Here the CDR3 DNA reads TGTGCCAGCAGGAGGGACAGAGAAGAGACCCAGTACTTC. Its translation: CASRRDREETQYF.

The rearrangement joins TRBV28 to TRBJ2-7; a weak D match, TRBD1 (6 bases). V was shortened by 3 bases and J by 4 bases, with 16 bases between the two germline ends. The germline CDR1 and CDR2 sequences are MDHEN and SYDVKM. The CDR3 spans 15 residues. The chain's CDR3 is CASSLDSFAAYEQYF. In nucleotides, the CDR3 is TGTGCCAGCAGTTTGGACAGTTTTGCAGCGTACGAGCAGTACTTC.

The chain employs TRBV2 and TRBJ1-1; no reliable D call. Germline-derived CDR1 and CDR2 are SNHLY and FYNNEI. With 5 bases removed from V and 6 bases from J, the gap between germline ends came to 16 bases. The CDR3 runs 14 residues. The CDR3 coding sequence is TGTGCCAGCAGTCGCCGGGAAGGACGGCCTGAAGCTTTCTTT. Protein product: CASSRREGRPEAFF.

This clone was recorded only once. Different DNA sequences within this sample yield the same CDR3. The chain carries TRBV20-1 and TRBJ2-3; no definite D call. V shed 1 base and J shed 3 bases, with 2 bases lying between them. This CDR3 spans 11 amino acids. Germline lookup yields CDR1 DFQATT and CDR2 SNEGSKA (reference sequence). The CDR3: CSARATDTQYF. The CDR3 DNA follows: TGCAGTGCTAGAGCTACAGATACGCAGTATTTT.

V usage is TRBV5-4 and J usage is TRBJ2-7; the match to TRBD1 covers 10 bases. The CDR3 has 14 amino acids. Germline V gene sequence: CDR1 SGHNT, CDR2 YYREEE (reference sequence). V gave up 5 bases and J gave up 6 bases; unmatched junction bases: 8. The CDR3 here is CASRPGQGSGEQYF. The DNA of the CDR3 is TGTGCCAGCAGGCCGGGACAGGGGAGCGGCGAGCAGTACTTC.

Details on this clone: This CDR3 is also generated by other DNA sequences in the sample. The V call is TRBV2, the J call TRBJ1-5; D uncertain. The germline gives CDR1 SNHLY, CDR2 FYNNEI. The CDR3 contains 14 residues. The V end was cut by 6 bases, the J end by 0 bases, with 9 bases between. The CDR3 sequence: CASRRDGSNQPQHF. Here the CDR3 DNA reads TGTGCCAGCAGGCGCGACGGTAGCAATCAGCCCCAGCATTTT. Supplemented by reference TRBV2 and TRBJ1-5, the full variable domain reads EPEVTQTPSHQVTQMGQEVILRCVPISNHLYFYWYRQILGQKVEFLVSFYNNEISEKSEIFDDQFSVERPDGSNFTLKIRSTKLEDSAMYFCASRRDGSNQPQHFGDGTRLSIL.

In its sample, this clone was seen once. The chain carries TRBV28 and TRBJ2-1; 10 nucleotides align to TRBD2. The junction had 10 bases not matched to a gene; V was cut back by 2 bases and J by 3 bases. CDR3 length: 18 amino acids. The germline CDR1 and CDR2 sequences are MDHEN and SYDVKM. CDR3 in amino acids: CASSLLAGAGGNYNEQFF. The CDR3 DNA is TGTGCCAGCAGTTTACTAGCGGGAGCAGGAGGGAACTACAATGAGCAGTTCTTC.

V is TRBV30 and J is TRBJ1-2; D is uncertain. The CDR3 sequence is 14 residues long. Trimming took off 1 base at V and 0 bases at J, with 9 bases between the two ends. In germline, CDR1 is GTSNPN, CDR2 SVGIG (reference sequence). The CDR3 loop is CAWSGEQPNYGYTF. The CDR3 DNA is TGTGCCTGGAGTGGGGAACAGCCTAACTATGGCTACACCTTC.

The chain is built from TRBV29-1 and TRBJ2-2; D might be TRBD2 (6 bases). The V end was cut by 7 bases, the J end by 6 bases, with 21 bases between. Germline lookup yields CDR1 SQVTM and CDR2 ANQGSEA. CDR3 length: 15 amino acids. CDR3 in DNA: TGCAGCGCGGGCACGGACGGCTCGGGGGCCGGGGAGCTGTTTTTT. It translates to CSAGTDGSGAGELFF.

This sequence joins TRBV11-1 and TRBJ2-4; D possibly corresponds to TRBD2 (6 bases). Trimming took off 10 bases at V and 0 bases at J, with 13 bases between the two ends. Germline CDR1 reads SGHAT; CDR2 reads FQDESV (reference sequence). The CDR3 contains 14 residues. For the CDR3, the DNA is TGTGCCACTGCCATGGGGGGAGCCAAAAACATTCAGTACTTC. It encodes CATAMGGAKNIQYF.

CDR3 DNA sequence: TGTGCCAGCAGCTTAGCGAACGCGGCAGGGAGGAGCACAGATACGCAGTATTTT. Translating gives CASSLANAAGRSTDTQYF. The chain has TRBV7-2 and TRBJ2-3, with D perhaps matching TRBD2 (6 bases). Germline V lookup: CDR1 SGHTA, CDR2 FQGNSA. This CDR3 spans 18 amino acids. V lost 0 bases and J 0 bases, leaving 16 bases between the germline ends.

This chain uses TRBV7-9 with TRBJ2-1; 8 bases are a match to TRBD2. Germline CDR1 reads SEHNR; CDR2 reads FQNEAQ (reference sequence). V dropped 5 bases and J dropped 5; count of bases not matched to a gene: 8. This CDR3 contains 15 residues. CDR3 amino acids: CASSPPGSGNNEQFF. DNA of the CDR3: TGTGCCAGCAGCCCGCCGGGTAGCGGGAACAATGAGCAGTTCTTC.

This rearrangement joins TRBV4-3 to TRBJ2-1; weak D call: TRBD2 (6 bases). From germline, CDR1 is LGHNA and CDR2 YSLEER. The CDR3 runs to 14 residues. Trimming took 3 bases from V and 14 from J, leaving 20 bases between them. This chain's CDR3 is CASSQGFGRGEKFF. The CDR3 DNA reads as TGCGCCAGCAGCCAGGGCTTTGGCCGCGGGGAGAAGTTCTTC.

The chain employs TRBV5-1 and TRBJ2-4; 12 nucleotides match TRBD1. Germline V gives CDR1 SGHRS, CDR2 YFSETQ. The CDR3 totals 14 residues. Unmatched junction bases numbered 6, after V lost 4 bases and J lost 10 bases. CDR3: CASSLGTGGSIQYF. Here the CDR3 DNA reads TGCGCCAGCAGCCTCGGGACAGGGGGCTCAATTCAGTACTTC.

The rearrangement uses TRBV7-7 and TRBJ2-2; maybe TRBD1 (6 bases). Per germline, CDR1 SSHAT and CDR2 FNYEAQ (reference sequence). V was pared by 4 bases and J by 2 bases, with 11 bases between. The CDR3 has 15 amino acids. The CDR3 is CASSSRTDNTGELFF. The CDR3, as DNA: TGTGCCAGCAGCTCACGGACAGACAACACCGGGGAGCTGTTTTTT.

The chain recombines TRBV5-1 with TRBJ1-1, with TRBD1 matching over 7 bases. The junction had 11 bases not matched to a gene; V was cut back by 0 bases and J by 0 bases. Germline loops: CDR1 SGHRS, CDR2 YFSETQ. The CDR3 is 18 residues long. The CDR3: CASSLGGLPGGMNTEAFF. CDR3 bases: TGCGCCAGCAGCTTGGGAGGTCTACCAGGGGGGATGAACACTGAAGCTTTCTTT. Based on the CDR3 plus reference TRBV5-1 and TRBJ1-1, the full variable domain is KAGVTQTPRYLIKTRGQQVTLSCSPISGHRSVSWYQQTPGQGLQFLFEYFSETQRNKGNFPGRFSGRQFSNSRSEMNVSTLELGDSALYLCASSLGGLPGGMNTEAFFGQGTRLTVV.

This chain uses TRBV7-2 with TRBJ1-5; unclear D gene. V lost 2 bases and J lost 4, with 9 bases in between. Germline CDR1 reads SGHTA; CDR2 reads FQGNSA. The CDR3 has 14 residues. CDR3 sequence reads: CASSLSGPNQPQHF. CDR3 nucleotides: TGTGCCAGCAGCTTAAGCGGTCCAAATCAGCCCCAGCATTTT.

The chain combines TRBV7-3 with TRBJ2-1, with 9 positions matching TRBD2. CDR1 and CDR2 (germline): SGHTA, FQGTGA. The trim removed 3 bases at V and 9 bases at J, leaving 12 bases unmatched. The CDR3 is 16 residues long. The CDR3 DNA sequence: TGTGCCAGCAGCTTTGGCGGGAGGGCCCAGGCCGTTGAGCAGTTCTTC. Its translation is CASSFGGRAQAVEQFF. The variable domain in full, with the rest retrieved from reference TRBV7-3 and TRBJ2-1, is GAGVSQTPSNKVTEKGKYVELRCDPISGHTALYWYRQSLGQGPEFLIYFQGTGAADDSGLPNDRFFAVRPEGSVSTLKIQRTERGDSAVYLCASSFGGRAQAVEQFFGPGTRLTVL.

The chain combines TRBV9 with TRBJ2-1, with a possible D match to TRBD2 (6 bases). Trimming shortened V by 0 bases and J by 9 bases, and 16 bases separated the two germline ends. This CDR3 is 15 amino acids long. Germline loops: CDR1 SGDLS, CDR2 YYNGEE. The chain's CDR3 is CASSVDGGTSFEQFF. Written as DNA, the CDR3 is TGTGCCAGCAGCGTAGATGGGGGGACTTCATTTGAGCAGTTCTTC.

This chain connects TRBV6-5 to TRBJ1-4; 7 nucleotides match TRBD1. The CDR3 totals 14 residues. Trimming at V came to 4 bases and at J to 6 bases, leaving 5 bases not matched to a gene. Germline values: CDR1 MNHEY, CDR2 SVGAGI. The CDR3 is CASSSQGKDEKLFF. The CDR3 bases are TGTGCCAGCAGTTCACAGGGGAAGGATGAAAAACTGTTTTTT.

The genes are TRBV6-1 and TRBJ2-7; 7 bases line up with TRBD1. The junction had 7 bases not matched to a gene; V was cut back by 9 bases and J by 2 bases. The CDR3 has 13 amino acids. Germline CDR1 and CDR2: MNHNS and SASEGT. CDR3 amino acids: CASESTGAYEQYF. The CDR3 bases are TGTGCCAGTGAAAGTACAGGGGCCTACGAGCAGTACTTC.

This rearrangement joins TRBV28 to TRBJ2-1; maybe TRBD1 (5 bases). The V end was cut by 1 base, the J end by 0 bases, with 10 bases between. The CDR3 is made up of 16 amino acids. CDR1 and CDR2 from the germline V gene are MDHEN and SYDVKM. In DNA, the CDR3 is TGTGCCAGCAGTTTATTACAGGTAAACTCCTACAATGAGCAGTTCTTC. As protein: CASSLLQVNSYNEQFF. The whole variable domain, filled in from reference TRBV28 and TRBJ2-1, reads DVKVTQSSRYLVKRTGEKVFLECVQDMDHENMFWYRQDPGLGLRLIYFSYDVKMKEKGDIPEGYSVSREKKERFSLILESASTNQTSMYLCASSLLQVNSYNEQFFGPGTRLTVL.

The V call is TRBV9, the J call TRBJ2-1, with 11 positions matching TRBD2. Germline-derived CDR1 and CDR2 are SGDLS and YYNGEE. CDR3 length equals 16 residues. V was clipped by 4 bases and J by 2 bases; unmatched bases: 5. CDR3 residues: CASSRGLAATYNEQFF. DNA of the CDR3: TGTGCCAGCAGCAGGGGACTAGCGGCGACCTACAATGAGCAGTTCTTC.

The rearrangement uses TRBV7-9 and TRBJ1-5; D gene uncertain. The CDR3 length is 13 residues. V was trimmed by 5 bases and J by 7 bases, leaving 12 bases between them. Germline values: CDR1 SEHNR, CDR2 FQNEAQ (reference sequence). The CDR3 is CASSIRDIQPQHF. As DNA, the CDR3 is TGTGCCAGCAGCATCCGTGACATCCAGCCCCAGCATTTT.

This clone was observed once. Additional DNA sequences in this sample encode the identical CDR3. The J gene is TRBJ2-5, the V gene TRBV5-1, with D possibly being TRBD2 (5 bases). The germline V gene has CDR1 SGHRS and CDR2 YFSETQ. V lost 0 bases and J 5 bases, leaving 8 bases between the germline ends. This CDR3 is 13 amino acids long. DNA for the CDR3: TGCGCCAGCAGCTTGGAAGGGAGTGAGACCCAGTACTTC. It translates to CASSLEGSETQYF.

The chain joins TRBV5-1 to TRBJ2-1, with 7 nucleotides matching TRBD2. J gave up 5 bases and V 3 bases, and 5 bases lay outside the gene matches. Germline loops: CDR1 SGHRS, CDR2 YFSETQ. The CDR3 loop spans 14 amino acids. DNA of the CDR3: TGCGCCAGCAGCTCCGGACTAGGGCACAATGAGCAGTTCTTC. Its protein product is CASSSGLGHNEQFF.

The chain uses TRBV18 and TRBJ2-3; 7 bases line up with TRBD1. The CDR3 runs 16 residues. Germline CDR1 and CDR2: KGHSH and LQKENI. After removal of 2 bases from V and 10 bases from J, the junction contained 15 bases not matched to a gene. CDR3 in amino acids: CASSPRTGDALSSQYF. In nucleotides, the CDR3 is TGTGCCAGCTCACCAAGGACAGGTGATGCTCTCTCATCGCAGTATTTT.

The V and J genes are TRBV4-1 and TRBJ2-7, with TRBD2 matching 12 bases. V shed 2 bases, J shed 7 bases, and the junction held 9 bases outside the gene matches. This CDR3 has 16 residues. Germline values: CDR1 MGHRA, CDR2 YSYEKL. CDR3 region: CASSQFATSGSREQYF. The CDR3 coding sequence is TGCGCCAGCAGCCAATTCGCGACTAGCGGGAGTCGGGAGCAGTACTTC.